This T cell receptor (beta chain) derives from a study of T cell responses to AZD1222 COVID-19 vaccine. Study results and limitations: Spike-wide coverage was observed for vaccine-associated CD4 TCRs, with dominant responses at 160-218 and 743-854. The donor cohort was predominantly white British with a female majority, and clonal diversity may have been underestimated. There were repertoire samples only from the period after the peak T cell response. An increase in Spike-specific TCR breadth and depth was observed after two AZD1222 doses.

Libraries were prepared by immunoSEQ multiplex PCR; TCRdb keeps only in-frame clonotypes and omits some of them. The sample yields approximately 68,000 clones, 70% to 90% seen once. Worth noting for this clone: Antigen specificity is unknown.

Trimming took off 7 bases at V and 3 bases at J, with 10 bases between the two ends. The CDR3 consists of 14 residues. Germline V lookup: CDR1 SNHLY, CDR2 FYNNEI. The clonotype originates from an adult who received the MenACWY meningococcal vaccine as a control. The V call is TRBV2, the J call TRBJ1-6; D gene unclear. This specimen was peripheral blood, taken 28 days after the second dose of the MenACWY control vaccine. CDR3 coding DNA: TGTGCCAGCACCCCGACAAGCTATAATTCACCCCTCCACTTT. This gives the protein CASTPTSYNSPLHF.